These 26 T cell receptor beta chains came from one sample sequenced in a study of naive and memory T cell subsets. An equimolar mix of two oligonucleotides served as the beta constant-region primer for TRBC1 and TRBC2. MiXCR, run by TCRdb on the UMI-ligation and nested PCR reads, gives a single entry per CDR3 protein. The profile covers under 150,000 distinct CDR3 sequences, with approximately 15% appearing a single time and just over 0.14% taken by the ten largest. Sample: naive CD4+ T cells from blood. The receptor set was obtained from a human donor in good health.

This chain links TRBV14 with TRBJ2-7, with D uncertain. Germline V lookup: CDR1 SGHDN, CDR2 FVKESK. V lost 5 bases and J lost 11, with 16 bases in between. CDR3 size: 12 residues. The chain's CDR3 is CASSGPGLLEYF. The CDR3 bases are TGTGCCAGCAGCGGTCCGGGCCTCCTAGAGTACTTC.

V and J are TRBV12-3 or TRBV12-4 and TRBJ2-5; 13 bases align to TRBD2. This CDR3 is 16 amino acids long. V lost 6 bases, J lost 5 bases, and 9 bases stayed unmatched. The CDR3 here is CASSPGGLAGYETQYF. The CDR3 nucleotides read TGTGCCAGCAGCCCCGGGGGACTAGCGGGATATGAGACCCAGTACTTC.

This clonotype was counted only a few times. The V and J genes are TRBV7-2 and TRBJ1-3; 8 bases match TRBD1. The germline V gene has CDR1 SGHTA and CDR2 FQGNSA. Trimming removed 5 bases from V and 1 base from J; junction bases left unmatched: 4. CDR3 length: 15 amino acids. The CDR3 is CASSQDRASGNTIYF. The DNA of the CDR3 is TGTGCCAGCAGCCAGGACAGGGCGTCTGGAAACACCATATATTTT.

This clonotype was detected only a few times. The rearrangement uses TRBV6-1 and TRBJ1-3; D might be TRBD1 (5 bases). The CDR3 spans 15 residues. Per germline, CDR1 MNHNS and CDR2 SASEGT. V lost 2 bases and J 1 base, leaving 9 bases between the germline ends. CDR3 DNA sequence: TGTGCCAGCAGTGAACTCGACAGATCTGGAAACACCATATATTTT. Protein: CASSELDRSGNTIYF.

The chain is built from TRBV28 and TRBJ2-4; no clear D. The CDR3 covers 12 residues. Trimming shortened V by 5 bases and J by 5 bases, and 7 bases separated the two germline ends. The germline V gene has CDR1 MDHEN and CDR2 SYDVKM. Written as DNA, the CDR3 is TGTGCCAGCAGTATCATCGAAAACATTCAGTACTTC. It translates to CASSIIENIQYF. Full variable domain (missing parts from reference TRBV28 and TRBJ2-4): DVKVTQSSRYLVKRTGEKVFLECVQDMDHENMFWYRQDPGLGLRLIYFSYDVKMKEKGDIPEGYSVSREKKERFSLILESASTNQTSMYLCASSIIENIQYFGAGTRLSVL.

This clonotype has more than one count but fewer than ten. V gene TRBV21-1 combines with J gene TRBJ2-1. TRBV21-1 is labeled a pseudogene. The CDR3 extends over 15 amino acids. The chain's CDR3 is CASSKGVGLKDEQFF. The DNA for the CDR3 is TGTGCCAGCAGCAAAGGGGTCGGGCTAAAGGATGAGCAGTTCTTC.

This chain links TRBV2 with TRBJ1-5; TRBD1 is a possible D gene (6 bases). The CDR3 sequence is 16 residues long. Deletions cut 4 bases from V and 6 bases from J, with 19 bases between. Germline CDR1 SNHLY, CDR2 FYNNEI. CDR3 in amino acids: CASSGFPGQMGQPQHF. CDR3 sequence (DNA): TGTGCCAGCAGTGGATTTCCGGGACAAATGGGTCAGCCCCAGCATTTT.

This clonotype was recorded a few times. The rearrangement joins TRBV28 to TRBJ1-5, with 9 bases lining up with TRBD1. The germline gives CDR1 MDHEN, CDR2 SYDVKM. The CDR3 has 14 residues. After removal of 6 bases from V and 5 bases from J, the junction contained 5 bases not matched to a gene. This CDR3 reads CASRPGTGYQPQHF. CDR3 coding DNA: TGTGCCAGCAGACCCGGGACAGGGTATCAGCCCCAGCATTTT.

The chain links TRBV20-1 to TRBJ2-3, with 12 bases lining up with TRBD2. Trimming removed 5 bases from V and 2 bases from J; junction bases left unmatched: 2. This CDR3 has 14 residues. Germline assignment: CDR1 DFQATT and CDR2 SNEGSKA (reference sequence). CDR3 nucleotide sequence: TGCAGTGCTGGACTAGCGGGAACCACAGATACGCAGTATTTT. This encodes CSAGLAGTTDTQYF.

V is TRBV12-5 and J is TRBJ2-5; possible D gene TRBD1, 6 bases. Germline V lookup: CDR1 LGHNT, CDR2 FRNRAP. CDR3 length equals 14 residues. Trimming pared 5 bases from V and 5 bases from J, leaving 15 bases between. CDR3 in amino acids: CASGKTGGGETQYF. Here the CDR3 DNA reads TGTGCTAGTGGTAAGACAGGTGGAGGCGAGACCCAGTACTTC. The full variable domain, in which reference TRBV12-5 and TRBJ2-5 provide the parts outside the CDR3, is DARVTQTPRHKVTEMGQEVTMRCQPILGHNTVFWYRQTMMQGLELLAYFRNRAPLDDSGMPKDRFSAEMPDATLATLKIQPSEPRDSAVYFCASGKTGGGETQYFGPGTRLLVL.

In its sample, this clonotype was seen a few times. V is TRBV29-1 and J is TRBJ2-5; tentative D call: TRBD2 (5 bases). Germline V lookup: CDR1 SQVTM, CDR2 ANQGSEA. The V gene lost 2 bases and the J gene lost 5 bases, with 15 bases spanning the gap. The CDR3 spans 14 residues. The CDR3 DNA reads as TGCAGCGTTGAATCGGCAGGCCCGGGGGAGACCCAGTACTTC. Translated: CSVESAGPGETQYF.

The genes are TRBV4-1 and TRBJ2-5; perhaps D is TRBD1 or TRBD2 (6 bases each). Per the germline V gene, CDR1 is MGHRA and CDR2 is YSYEKL. This CDR3 has 17 residues. Trimming pared 4 bases from V and 2 bases from J, leaving 20 bases between. CDR3 amino acids: CASSPKRGDPPQETQYF. CDR3 in DNA: TGCGCCAGCAGCCCCAAGAGGGGGGACCCCCCGCAAGAGACCCAGTACTTC.

The rearrangement links TRBV7-8 to TRBJ2-3; D remains ambiguous. CDR1 and CDR2 (germline): SGHVS, FQNEAQ. Trimming pared 3 bases from V and 2 bases from J, leaving 9 bases between. The CDR3 extends over 14 amino acids. The CDR3 region is CASSFGRFTDTQYF. CDR3 sequence (DNA): TGTGCCAGCAGCTTCGGAAGGTTCACAGATACGCAGTATTTT.

This rearrangement joins TRBV20-1 to TRBJ2-7; 7 bases fit TRBD1. This CDR3 is built from 14 residues. Germline CDR1 is DFQATT and CDR2 is SNEGSKA (reference sequence). The J segment lost 2 bases and the V segment lost 3 bases, leaving 7 bases of the junction unmatched. DNA for the CDR3: TGCAGTGCTAGCGCCGGGACAGCGCCCTACGAGCAGTACTTC. Residues: CSASAGTAPYEQYF.

This clonotype was counted only a few times. The J gene is TRBJ2-4, the V gene TRBV7-2; D is uncertain. V was trimmed by 2 bases and J by 5 bases, leaving 7 bases between them. The germline gives CDR1 SGHTA, CDR2 FQGNSA. CDR3 length equals 13 residues. CDR3 sequence: CASSLHAENIQYF. In DNA, the CDR3 is TGTGCCAGCAGCTTACACGCGGAAAACATTCAGTACTTC.

This clonotype was detected ten times or more. This rearrangement joins TRBV20-1 to TRBJ2-6, with D perhaps TRBD1 (6 bases). This CDR3 spans 13 amino acids. V shed 8 bases and J shed 2 bases, with 10 bases lying between them. Germline loops: CDR1 DFQATT, CDR2 SNEGSKA (reference sequence). The CDR3 sequence: CSYRAPGANVLTF. CDR3 DNA sequence: TGCAGTTACAGGGCCCCTGGGGCCAACGTCCTGACTTTC.

This clonotype was recorded a few times. The genes are TRBV18 and TRBJ2-7; D unresolved. CDR1 and CDR2 (germline): KGHSH, LQKENI. The CDR3 has 14 residues. Trimming took 0 bases from V and 1 from J, leaving 7 bases between them. DNA for the CDR3: TGTGCCAGCTCACCACCTAGCCGGTCCTACGAGCAGTACTTC. It encodes CASSPPSRSYEQYF.

The chain carries TRBV6-6 and TRBJ2-5; D unresolved. V was clipped by 0 bases and J by 0 bases, with 5 bases between them. The length of the CDR3 is 14 residues. Germline CDR1 reads MNHNY; CDR2 reads SVGAGI (reference sequence). The chain's CDR3 is CASSYSRYQETQYF. CDR3 sequence (DNA): TGTGCCAGCAGTTACTCCCGGTACCAAGAGACCCAGTACTTC.

This clonotype was detected only a few times. This chain connects TRBV7-2 to TRBJ2-3; D unclear. This CDR3 has 11 amino acids. Germline loops: CDR1 SGHTA, CDR2 FQGNSA. The V gene lost 8 bases and the J gene lost 8 bases, with 11 bases spanning the gap. Here the CDR3 reads CASGLLGTQYF. CDR3 in DNA: TGTGCCAGCGGCCTCCTCGGTACGCAGTATTTT. The whole variable domain, filled in from reference TRBV7-2 and TRBJ2-3, reads GAGVSQSPSNKVTEKGKDVELRCDPISGHTALYWYRQSLGQGLEFLIYFQGNSAPDKSGLPSDRFSAERTGGSVSTLTIQRTQQEDSAVYLCASGLLGTQYFGPGTRLTVL.

The sample holds a few counts of this clonotype. The V gene is TRBV27, the J gene TRBJ2-7; TRBD2 matches 7 bases. The V gene end was trimmed by 2 bases and the J gene end by 4 bases; junction bases not matched to a gene: 11. CDR3 length: 16 amino acids. The germline CDR1 and CDR2 sequences are MNHEY and SMNVEV (reference sequence). The CDR3 DNA sequence: TGTGCCAGCAGTTTAGCAAGCGGGAAATTCGGGTACGAGCAGTACTTC. It yields the protein CASSLASGKFGYEQYF.

V is TRBV7-3 and J is TRBJ2-7; weak D call: TRBD2 (6 bases). Per the germline V gene, CDR1 is SGHTA and CDR2 is FQGTGA. This CDR3 is 15 amino acids long. V was pared by 5 bases and J by 7 bases, with 21 bases between. The CDR3 spells CASSTAGTGLLEQYF. The CDR3, as DNA: TGTGCCAGCAGCACAGCCGGGACTGGACTTTTAGAGCAGTACTTC.

The chain couples TRBV2 to TRBJ2-7, with 8 bases aligning to TRBD1. The V and J ends lost 0 bases and 3 bases, in that order; junction bases with no gene match: 10. Germline-derived CDR1 and CDR2 are SNHLY and FYNNEI. This CDR3 is built from 17 residues. The CDR3 DNA sequence: TGTGCCAGCAGTGAAGCTCCCTACCGGGACAGGAACTACGAGCAGTACTTC. Residues: CASSEAPYRDRNYEQYF.

There are a few counts of this clonotype. V and J are TRBV6-1 and TRBJ2-1; D is unresolved. Trimming removed 3 bases at V and 10 bases at J, with 7 bases between. The CDR3 sequence is 11 residues long. Germline V lookup: CDR1 MNHNS, CDR2 SASEGT. The CDR3 DNA reads as TGTGCCAGCAGTGATTTGCGAGAGCAGTTCTTC. It encodes CASSDLREQFF.

J is TRBJ1-4 and V is TRBV7-2; the match to TRBD1 covers 9 bases. This CDR3 is 17 amino acids long. CDR1 is SGHTA and CDR2 is FQGNSA in the germline V gene. The ends lost 5 bases at V and 4 bases at J; junction bases unmatched: 11. The CDR3 region has the DNA TGTGCCAGCAGCCACCCGATACAGGGGGCGTTTAATGAAAAACTGTTTTTT. Protein product: CASSHPIQGAFNEKLFF.

This clonotype occurred a few times. The V and J genes are TRBV6-1 and TRBJ2-2, with 7 bases that match TRBD2. Germline CDR1 reads MNHNS; CDR2 reads SASEGT. The CDR3 is 15 residues long. The V and J ends lost 4 bases and 3 bases, in that order; junction bases with no gene match: 5. CDR3 coding DNA: TGTGCCAGCAGTGCTAGCGGAAGCCACACCGGGGAGCTGTTTTTT. Its protein product is CASSASGSHTGELFF.

This rearrangement joins TRBV20-1 to TRBJ1-2; 10 positions agree with TRBD1. CDR1 DFQATT and CDR2 SNEGSKA come from the germline V gene (reference sequence). The CDR3 spans 14 residues. Unmatched junction bases numbered 3, after V lost 3 bases and J lost 2 bases. CDR3 sequence: CSARGTGANYGYTF. DNA of the CDR3: TGCAGTGCTAGGGGGACAGGGGCCAACTATGGCTACACCTTC.